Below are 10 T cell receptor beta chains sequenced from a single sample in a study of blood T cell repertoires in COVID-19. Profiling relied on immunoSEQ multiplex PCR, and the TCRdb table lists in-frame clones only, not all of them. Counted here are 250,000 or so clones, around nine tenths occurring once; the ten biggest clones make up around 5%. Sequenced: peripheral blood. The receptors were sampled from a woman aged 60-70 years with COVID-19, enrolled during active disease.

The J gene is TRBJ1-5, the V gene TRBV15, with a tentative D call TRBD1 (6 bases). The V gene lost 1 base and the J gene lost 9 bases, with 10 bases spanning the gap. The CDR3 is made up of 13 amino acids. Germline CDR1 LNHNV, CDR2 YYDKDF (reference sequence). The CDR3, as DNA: TGTGCCACCAGCAGAGTAATACAGGGGCCCCAGCATTTT. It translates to CATSRVIQGPQHF. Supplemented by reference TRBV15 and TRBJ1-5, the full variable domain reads DAMVIQNPRYQVTQFGKPVTLSCSQTLNHNVMYWYQQKSSQAPKLLFHYYDKDFNNEADTPDNFQSRRPNTSFCFLDIRSPGLGDTAMYLCATSRVIQGPQHFGDGTRLSIL.

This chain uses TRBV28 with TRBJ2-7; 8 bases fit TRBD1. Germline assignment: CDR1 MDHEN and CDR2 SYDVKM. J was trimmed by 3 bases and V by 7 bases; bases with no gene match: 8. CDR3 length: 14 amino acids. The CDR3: CASKGQGWGYEQYF. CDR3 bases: TGTGCCAGCAAAGGACAGGGTTGGGGCTACGAGCAGTACTTC.

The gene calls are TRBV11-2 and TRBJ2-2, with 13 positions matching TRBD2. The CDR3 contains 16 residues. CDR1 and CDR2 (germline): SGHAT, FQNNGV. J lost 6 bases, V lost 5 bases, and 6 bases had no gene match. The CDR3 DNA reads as TGTGCCAGCAGCAGGACTAGCGGGAGAGGTCCCGGGGAGCTGTTTTTT. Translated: CASSRTSGRGPGELFF.

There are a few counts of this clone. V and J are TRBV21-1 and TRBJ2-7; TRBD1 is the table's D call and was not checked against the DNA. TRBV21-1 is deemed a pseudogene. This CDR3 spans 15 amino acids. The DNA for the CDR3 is TGTGCCAGCAGGGAGGAACCGGGACAACCCTACGAGCAGTACTTC. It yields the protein CASREEPGQPYEQYF.

DNA for the CDR3: TGCGCCAGCAGACCAGGGGGTGGCACAGATACGCAGTATTTT. This encodes CASRPGGGTDTQYF. The rearrangement uses TRBV5-1 and TRBJ2-3; the match to TRBD1 covers 7 bases. Germline V CDR1 and CDR2: SGHRS, YFSETQ. The CDR3 is 14 amino acids. Trimming cost V 5 bases and J 1 base; bases outside gene matches: 4.

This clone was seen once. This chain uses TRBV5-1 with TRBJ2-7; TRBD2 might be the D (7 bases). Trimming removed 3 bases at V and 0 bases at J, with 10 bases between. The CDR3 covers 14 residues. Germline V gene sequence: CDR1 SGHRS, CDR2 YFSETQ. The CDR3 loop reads CASSWGGTSYEQYF. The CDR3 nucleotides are TGCGCCAGCAGCTGGGGGGGCACCTCCTACGAGCAGTACTTC.

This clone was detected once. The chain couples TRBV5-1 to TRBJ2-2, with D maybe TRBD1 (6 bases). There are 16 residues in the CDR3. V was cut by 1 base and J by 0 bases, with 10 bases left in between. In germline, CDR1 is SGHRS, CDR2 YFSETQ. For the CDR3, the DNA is TGCGCCAGCAGCTTGCTGGACAGTACGAACACCGGGGAGCTGTTTTTT. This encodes CASSLLDSTNTGELFF.

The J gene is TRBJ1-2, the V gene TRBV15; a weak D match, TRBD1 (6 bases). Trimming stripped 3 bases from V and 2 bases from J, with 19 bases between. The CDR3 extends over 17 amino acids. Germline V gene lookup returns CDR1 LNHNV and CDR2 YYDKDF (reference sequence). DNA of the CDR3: TGTGCCACCAGCAGGCGGGCAGGGGACCTTTTAAACTATGGCTACACCTTC. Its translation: CATSRRAGDLLNYGYTF.

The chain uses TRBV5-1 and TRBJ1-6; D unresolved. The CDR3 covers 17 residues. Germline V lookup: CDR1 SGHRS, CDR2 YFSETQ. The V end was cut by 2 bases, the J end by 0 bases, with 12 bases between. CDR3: CASSFGLKGSYNSPLHF. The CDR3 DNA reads TGCGCCAGCAGCTTCGGACTCAAGGGCTCCTATAATTCACCCCTCCACTTT.

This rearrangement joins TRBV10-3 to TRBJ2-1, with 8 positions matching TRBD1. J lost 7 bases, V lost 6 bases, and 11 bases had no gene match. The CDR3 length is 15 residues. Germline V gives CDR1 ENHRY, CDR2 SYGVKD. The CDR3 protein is CAIRREGTGVNEQFF. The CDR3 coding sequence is TGTGCCATCAGAAGAGAGGGGACAGGAGTTAATGAGCAGTTCTTC.